This is a list of T cell receptor beta chains from one sample in a study of blood T cell repertoires in COVID-19. The method was immunoSEQ multiplex PCR; TCRdb's version includes in-frame clones alone and lacks a portion of them. Among a few hundred thousand clones listed, around 83% were seen once. The source material was PBMCs or T cells enriched from blood (not recorded which). These receptors were taken from a woman in her forties or fifties who had recovered from COVID-19. Each CDR3 is given with its conserved first and last residue. The D gene is left open where the match is weak. Size tells how often a clone was seen (once, few, many) or the class of an expanded clone, and some rows leave it out.

d_call clone_size j_call v_call cdr3_aa cdr3_nt
. . TRBJ1-2 TRBV7-6 CASSLLPGYTF TGTGCCAGCAGCTTACTCCCTGGCTACACCTTC
TRBD2 . TRBJ2-1 TRBV2 CASSESAGGTYNEQFF TGTGCCAGCAGTGAGTCGGCGGGAGGTACTTACAATGAGCAGTTCTTC
TRBD1 . TRBJ1-2 TRBV28 CASSSQGGLYGYTF TGTGCCAGCAGTTCTCAGGGGGGTCTATATGGCTACACCTTC
. . TRBJ2-2 TRBV5-4 CASSLDGAGGELFF TGTGCCAGCAGCTTGGACGGAGCTGGGGGGGAGCTGTTTTTT
TRBD1 . TRBJ2-7 TRBV5-1 CASSLSTGGLYEQYF TGCGCCAGCAGCTTGTCCACAGGGGGCTTGTACGAGCAGTACTTC
. few TRBJ2-7 TRBV5-1 CASSRGDSYEQYF TGCGCCAGCAGCAGGGGGGACAGCTACGAGCAGTACTTC
TRBD1 . TRBJ2-1 TRBV15 CATSTGQGLYNEQFF TGTGCCACCAGCACGGGACAGGGACTCTACAATGAGCAGTTCTTC
TRBD2 . TRBJ2-1 TRBV15 CATSLSGSGNEQFF TGTGCCACCAGCCTTAGCGGGAGTGGTAATGAGCAGTTCTTC
. . TRBJ1-1 TRBV5-1 CASSGTKGVFTEAFF TGCGCCAGCAGTGGGACGAAGGGGGTGTTCACTGAAGCTTTCTTT
. . TRBJ1-2 TRBV7-2 CASSLAGGVGNGYTF TGTGCCAGCAGCTTAGCGGGTGGGGTCGGGAATGGCTACACCTTC
. . TRBJ2-1 TRBV6-6 CASSDLHLQGSEQFF TGTGCCAGCAGTGACTTGCATTTACAGGGTAGTGAGCAGTTCTTC
. . TRBJ2-1 TRBV7-2 CASSLAWAPKNNEQFF TGTGCCAGCAGCTTAGCTTGGGCTCCTAAGAACAATGAGCAGTTCTTC
. . TRBJ1-2 TRBV19 CATTSLPTGSNYGYTF TGTGCCACCACGTCCCTACCGACAGGTTCTAACTATGGCTACACCTTC
TRBD1 few TRBJ2-7 TRBV30 CAWSGARRTGHFEQYF TGTGCCTGGAGTGGTGCCCGAAGGACAGGACACTTCGAGCAGTACTTC
. . TRBJ2-7 TRBV6-5 CASKSLGEQYF TGTGCCAGCAAAAGTCTAGGCGAGCAGTACTTC
. . TRBJ1-2 TRBV6-5 CASSYSGRVYGYTF TGTGCCAGCAGTTACTCGGGCAGGGTCTATGGCTACACCTTC
. . TRBJ1-1 TRBV5-1 CASHAGGLNTEAFF TGCGCCAGCCACGCGGGCGGATTGAACACTGAAGCTTTCTTT
. . TRBJ1-2 TRBV30 CAWIDQFRGYGYTF TGTGCCTGGATCGATCAATTTAGAGGCTATGGCTACACCTTC
. . TRBJ1-5 TRBV4-1 CASSQFVAGNQPQHF TGCGCCAGCAGCCAATTCGTGGCGGGAAATCAGCCCCAGCATTTT
TRBD1 . TRBJ1-1 TRBV29-1 CSVNGVRQGANEAFF TGCAGCGTTAATGGTGTACGGCAGGGGGCTAATGAAGCTTTCTTT
. . TRBJ1-4 TRBV6-5 CASTDTAAVEKLFF TGTGCCAGCACAGACACAGCCGCTGTTGAAAAACTGTTTTTT
. . TRBJ2-2 TRBV7-2 CASSTQAIFTGELFF TGTGCCAGCAGCACACAGGCGATATTCACCGGGGAGCTGTTTTTT
TRBD2 . TRBJ2-3 TRBV12-3/TRBV12-4 CASSERGAQYF TGTGCCAGCAGCGAGCGGGGGGCACAGTATTTT
. . TRBJ1-4 TRBV28 CASSPQAIEWEKLFF TGTGCCAGCAGTCCTCAGGCGATAGAGTGGGAAAAACTGTTTTTT
. . TRBJ1-2 TRBV19 CASSMEYGDTGRSGYTF TGTGCCAGTAGTATGGAATATGGGGACACGGGTCGATCCGGCTACACCTTC
TRBD2 . TRBJ2-1 TRBV3-1/TRBV3-2 CASSQWGTSGAGEQFF TGTGCCAGCAGCCAATGGGGGACTAGCGGGGCCGGTGAGCAGTTCTTC
. . TRBJ1-2 TRBV7-2 CASSLGAGQYYGYTF TGTGCCAGCAGCTTAGGGGCCGGACAGTACTATGGCTACACCTTC
TRBD1 few TRBJ1-2 TRBV29-1 CSVEGQGAGYTF TGCAGCGTGGAGGGACAGGGGGCGGGCTACACCTTC
. . TRBJ1-3 TRBV11-2 CASSLAGVERNTIYF TGTGCCAGCAGCTTAGCCGGGGTTGAGAGAAACACCATATATTTT
TRBD1 . TRBJ1-2 TRBV6-2/TRBV6-3 CASSSPATGLYGYTF TGTGCCAGCAGTAGTCCCGCGACAGGGCTCTATGGCTACACCTTC
TRBD1 . TRBJ1-1 TRBV27 CASSDLTGGGTEAFF TGTGCCAGCAGTGACTTAACAGGGGGGGGGACTGAAGCTTTCTTT
TRBD1 few TRBJ2-7 TRBV5-6 CASSFYQGAYEQYF TGTGCCAGCAGCTTTTATCAGGGGGCCTATGAGCAGTACTTC
. . TRBJ1-3 TRBV7-8 CASSPRQSSGNTIYF TGTGCCAGCAGCCCCAGACAGAGCTCTGGAAACACCATATATTTT
TRBD1 once TRBJ1-1 TRBV4-1 CASSQTDRVLTEAFF TGCGCCAGCAGCCAAACTGACAGGGTTTTAACTGAAGCTTTCTTT
. few TRBJ1-5 TRBV12-3/TRBV12-4 CASGPVNQPQHF TGTGCCAGCGGCCCCGTAAATCAGCCCCAGCATTTT
. . TRBJ2-7 TRBV6-1 CASTTGPEQYF TGTGCCAGCACCACAGGGCCCGAGCAGTACTTC
. . TRBJ2-7 TRBV7-9 CASTPPQSPYEQYF TGTGCCAGCACCCCACCCCAAAGCCCCTACGAGCAGTACTTC
TRBD1 . TRBJ1-1 TRBV3-1/TRBV3-2 CASSRGQGGMNTEAFF TGTGCCAGCAGCCGGGGACAGGGGGGCATGAACACTGAAGCTTTCTTT
. . TRBJ1-1 TRBV5-4 CASSSLAGYQNTEAFF TGTGCCAGCAGCTCATTGGCAGGATACCAGAACACTGAAGCTTTCTTT
. . TRBJ2-6 TRBV2 CASSDNRVGANVLTF TGTGCCAGCAGTGATAACAGGGTGGGGGCCAACGTCCTGACTTTC